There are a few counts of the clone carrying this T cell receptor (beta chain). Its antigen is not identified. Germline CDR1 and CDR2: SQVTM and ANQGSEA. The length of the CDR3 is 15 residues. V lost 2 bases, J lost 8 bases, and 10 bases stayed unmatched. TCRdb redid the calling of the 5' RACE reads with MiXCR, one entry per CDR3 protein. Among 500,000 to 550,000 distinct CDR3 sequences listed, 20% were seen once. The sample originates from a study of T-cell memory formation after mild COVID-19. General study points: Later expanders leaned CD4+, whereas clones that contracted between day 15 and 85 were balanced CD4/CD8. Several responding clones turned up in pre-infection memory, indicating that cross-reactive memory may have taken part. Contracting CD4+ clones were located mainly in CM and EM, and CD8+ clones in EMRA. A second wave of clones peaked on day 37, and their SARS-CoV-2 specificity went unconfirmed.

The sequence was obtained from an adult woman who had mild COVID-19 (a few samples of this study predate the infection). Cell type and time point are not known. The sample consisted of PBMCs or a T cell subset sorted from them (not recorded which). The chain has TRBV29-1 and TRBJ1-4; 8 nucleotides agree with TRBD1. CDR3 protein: CSVESRAGGREKLFF. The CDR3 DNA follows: TGCAGCGTTGAAAGCAGGGCAGGGGGCCGGGAAAAACTGTTTTTT.